This TCR beta chain was captured by sequencing in a study of blood T cell repertoires in COVID-19 (dated by TCRdb to 2020 to 2021). Notes on the research overall: Samples covering the acute and convalescent phases of COVID-19 were provided by collaborators in the United States, Italy and Spain. Where available, HLA class I and class II types were taken from metadata supplied by the sample provider and were not determined by assay-based typing. The material from the prospective study consisted of cDNA or gDNA derived from T cells, B-cell-depleted T cells, or PBMCs. The sample metadata nearly always contained a de-identified subject ID, COVID-19 status, age in years and sex. Samples were obtained from the ongoing ImmuneRACE study (first 160 participants) and from about 1,300 subjects provided by 6 global collaborators. Subjects who had been exposed to COVID-19, were actively infected with it, or had recovered from it provided the deeply sampled blood TCRbeta repertoires that made up the dataset. The repertoires were made available in a free public database intended to serve as a resource for research on the immune response to SARS-CoV-2. Overall study outcomes, separate from this receptor: The amount of clinical and demographic metadata varied by source and participant and was provided uncurated.

TCRbeta CDR3 regions were amplified from genomic DNA using the immunoSEQ Assay, a bias-controlled multiplex PCR. On the authors' methods: Within the assay, amplification of reference gene primers was used to estimate how many nucleated cells each sample contained. Sequence reads were collapsed and filtered to measure the absolute abundance of every unique TCRbeta CDR3 rearrangement. For each sample, productive Simpson clonality was calculated by taking the square root of Simpson's diversity index across productive rearrangements. As stored in TCRdb, this immuneACCESS dataset retains in-frame rearrangements with V and J assigned. A fraction of the clones does not appear; measured against another copy, unresolved V genes explain less than half of the discrepancy, and the remainder lacks a known reason. Clonal size and the V and J genes are those of that table, whereas D and trimming came from the DNA. Counted in this sample were tens of thousands of clones; about 83% of them appeared once. Of the sample, roughly 29% is held by the ten largest clones.

This clone was seen once. Which antigen it targets is not known. Nothing much larger sits one base from this clone, and base qualities are not available. Each collaborating institution followed its own protocols to collect whole blood in K2EDTA tubes. For TCRbeta analysis, collaborators shipped samples in one of three forms: frozen whole blood, isolated PBMCs, or DNA extracted from either of those sample types. The CDR3 holds 17 amino acids from the cysteine to the phenylalanine. The DNA shown is the 51-base CDR3, in frame from base 1. CDR1 and CDR2 are drawn from the germline V gene: MDHEN, SYDVKM. The V end gives up 8 bases and the J end 4 bases, leaving 19 bases in the junction not matched to a gene.

The source material was peripheral blood. The rearranged segments are TRBV28 and TRBJ2-5; TRBD2 fits 7 bases in the junction. The clonotype was recovered from a woman at least 80 years old with acute or convalescent COVID-19. Here the CDR3 is given as CASGSLGGTGEGETQYF. The bases are TGTGCCAGCGGCTCCCTCGGGGGGACGGGGGAGGGAGAGACCCAGTACTTC.